This T cell receptor (beta chain) was obtained from a study of beta chain features in type 1 diabetes. Study results and caveats: In all four CD4+ subsets, TCRB CDR3 length was significantly, moderately reduced in type 1 diabetes.

Every bit of the isolated RNA underwent reverse transcription, so sequencing read expressed TCRB transcripts. The data were produced by immunoSEQ multiplex PCR, yet TCRdb's version contains in-frame clones alone and is incomplete. The table shows some 660,000 clones, with over 11% occurring only once. Only a few counts were recorded for this clone. Its target is not known. The sample comprised naive CD4+ T cells from blood. This clonotype originated in a young man with type 1 diabetes.

CDR3 sequence (DNA): TGTGCCAGCAGTGAAGGGACTAGGGGATACAATGAGCAGTTCTTC. Amino acids: CASSEGTRGYNEQFF. This chain links TRBV6-1 with TRBJ2-1; 7 positions agree with TRBD2. The CDR3 length is 15 residues. The germline gives CDR1 MNHNS, CDR2 SASEGT. J lost 4 bases, V lost 1 base, and 4 bases had no gene match.